Listed below are T cell receptor beta chains from one sample, sequenced in a study of shared clonotypes between healthy human individuals. Assay: immunoSEQ multiplex PCR; the TCRdb copy retains only in-frame clones and omits some. Of about 2.3 million clones listed, just over 90% were seen once; the top ten hold roughly 0.36%. Sequenced sample: naive CD4+ T cells from PBMCs. These receptors originate from a man between 18 and 29 years old in good health. Some clones in this sample may be carry-over from other donors' samples. CDR3s include the opening cysteine and the closing phenylalanine or tryptophan. D genes are given only for firm matches. Expanded clones are given a class, and other clones once, few, many or no size at all.

>NA|TRBV6-1|TRBJ2-7|NA|14
TGTGCCAGCAGGAGCGGGACAAGCTCCTACGAGCAGTACTTC
CASRSGTSSYEQYF
>NA|TRBV4-2|TRBJ1-6|NA|16
TGTGCCAGCAGCCAAGAGATTAAAGGGTTGGGTTCACCCCTCCACTTT
CASSQEIKGLGSPLHF
>NA|TRBV9|TRBJ1-3|NA|14
TGTGCCAGCAGTCAACGGAATTCTGGAAACACCATATATTTT
CASSQRNSGNTIYF
>NA|TRBV5-1|TRBJ2-2|NA|13
TGCGCCAGCACAGCCATGAACACCGGGGAGCTGTTTTTT
CASTAMNTGELFF
>few|TRBV4-1|TRBJ1-1|TRBD1|15
TGCGCCAGCAGCCACCGGGACAGGGCGAACACTGAAGCTTTCTTT
CASSHRDRANTEAFF
>NA|TRBV10-3|TRBJ1-1|TRBD1|15
TGTGCCATCAGTATCGACAGGGCCAGGGACACTGAAGCTTTCTTT
CAISIDRARDTEAFF
>NA|TRBV4-3|TRBJ2-5|TRBD2|19
TGCGCCAGCAGCCAACAACCGATCCGGGCTAGCGGGTATCAAGAGACCCAGTACTTC
CASSQQPIRASGYQETQYF
>NA|TRBV6-1|TRBJ2-1|TRBD2|16
TGTGCCAGCAGTGAACAACGGCTAGCGGGGGGCGGTGAGCAGTTCTTC
CASSEQRLAGGGEQFF
>NA|TRBV18|TRBJ2-5|NA|15
TGTGCCAGCTCACCCTATAGCGGAGAGCAAGAGACCCAGTACTTC
CASSPYSGEQETQYF
>NA|TRBV6-5|TRBJ2-7|TRBD2|13
TGTGCCAGCTTAGGGAGGGAAGAGTACGAGCAGTACTTC
CASLGREEYEQYF
>NA|TRBV29-1|TRBJ2-3|NA|14
TGCAGCGGGAAAAGACAGCCCAGCACAGATACGCAGTATTTT
CSGKRQPSTDTQYF
>NA|TRBV29-1|TRBJ2-7|TRBD2|12
TGCAGCGTTGAGTCGGGGGGATACGAGCAGTACTTC
CSVESGGYEQYF
>NA|TRBV28|TRBJ2-3|TRBD2|13
TGTGCCGCCGATAGCGGGAGGTCAGATACGCAGTATTTT
CAADSGRSDTQYF
>NA|TRBV5-1|TRBJ2-3|NA|14
TGCGCCAGCAGAACTGGCACCGGCACAGATACGCAGTATTTT
CASRTGTGTDTQYF
>NA|TRBV5-6|TRBJ2-3|NA|13
TGTGCCAGCAGCTTGAGGGGCACAGATACGCAGTATTTT
CASSLRGTDTQYF
>few|TRBV18|TRBJ1-5|NA|13
TGTGCCAGCTCACCGGGGGGGAATCAGCCCCAGCATTTT
CASSPGGNQPQHF
>NA|TRBV5-6|TRBJ1-5|TRBD1|16
TGTGCCAGCAGCACTTCGGACAGGGTGAGCAATCAGCCCCAGCATTTT
CASSTSDRVSNQPQHF
>once|TRBV29-1|TRBJ2-5|NA|11
TGCAGCCCCTCTATCCAAGAGACCCAGTACTTC
CSPSIQETQYF
>NA|TRBV5-6|TRBJ1-2|NA|15
TGTGCCAGCAGCTTAAACTTGGGGGAGGAGTATGGCTACACCTTC
CASSLNLGEEYGYTF
>NA|TRBV2|TRBJ2-1|NA|14
TGTGCCAGCAGTATCGAATCAGGAGAGAATGAGCAGTTCTTC
CASSIESGENEQFF
>NA|TRBV19|TRBJ1-5|TRBD1|16
TGTGCCAGTAGTATAATCTCCAGGGGGGTTAATCAGCCCCAGCATTTT
CASSIISRGVNQPQHF
>NA|TRBV18|TRBJ2-1|NA|15
TGTGCCAGCTCACCAAGCATCCTAGCCTTCAATGAGCAGTTCTTC
CASSPSILAFNEQFF
>NA|TRBV4-1|TRBJ1-5|TRBD1|15
TGCGCCAGCAGCCAAACCGGGACAGATAATCAGCCCCAGCATTTT
CASSQTGTDNQPQHF
>NA|TRBV19|TRBJ2-6|TRBD1|16
TGTGCCAGTAGGCCACAGGGGGCGCTTGGGGCCAACGTCCTGACTTTC
CASRPQGALGANVLTF
>NA|TRBV11-2|TRBJ2-7|NA|15
TGTGCCAGCAGCTTAGGGGGCCCCCCTTCCTACGAGCAGTACTTC
CASSLGGPPSYEQYF
>NA|TRBV2|TRBJ2-5|NA|15
TGTGCCAGCAGGTACCGGGACACTACGCAAGAGACCCAGTACTTC
CASRYRDTTQETQYF
>NA|TRBV9|TRBJ1-1|NA|15
TGTGCCAGCAGCGGGGCCGGGACAATCGATACTGAAGCTTTCTTT
CASSGAGTIDTEAFF
>NA|TRBV28|TRBJ2-3|NA|18
TGTGCCAGCAGTTTTTTCTCCGGGGACACCCGATTCACAGATACGCAGTATTTT
CASSFFSGDTRFTDTQYF
>NA|TRBV28|TRBJ2-7|NA|12
TGTGCCAGCATGGGGTACCTCTACGAGCAGTACTTC
CASMGYLYEQYF
>NA|TRBV29-1|TRBJ2-5|NA|13
TGCAGCGTTGAACGGAGGGACGGGGGGACCCAGTACTTC
CSVERRDGGTQYF
>once|TRBV9|TRBJ2-7|NA|13
TGTGCCAGCAGCCCAGGGGGGGCCTACGAGCAGTACTTC
CASSPGGAYEQYF
>NA|TRBV9|TRBJ2-1|NA|17
TGTGCCAGCAGCGTAGGGGCGGGACCCCAGGGATACAATGAGCAGTTCTTC
CASSVGAGPQGYNEQFF
>NA|TRBV6-5|TRBJ2-1|TRBD1|15
TGTGCCAGCAGTTTCCGGGACAGAGACTACAATGAGCAGTTCTTC
CASSFRDRDYNEQFF
>NA|TRBV19|TRBJ2-1|NA|17
TGTGCCAGTAGTATTGAGTTCGCACCCCGGGGGTACAATGAGCAGTTCTTC
CASSIEFAPRGYNEQFF
>NA|TRBV7-9|TRBJ1-3|NA|17
TGTGCCAGCAGCTTAGTTTCTTCGGGCCTCTCTGGAAACACCATATATTTT
CASSLVSSGLSGNTIYF
>NA|TRBV6-1|TRBJ1-3|NA|15
TGTGCCAGCATACCGGGACGGATAGTTGGAAACACCATATATTTT
CASIPGRIVGNTIYF
>NA|TRBV2|TRBJ2-3|TRBD2|15
TGTGCCAGCAACGGACTAGCGGGAGTCACAGATACGCAGTATTTT
CASNGLAGVTDTQYF
>NA|TRBV6-1|TRBJ2-1|NA|14
TGTGCCAGCAGGCGGACTCTGCGGGAACATGAGCAGTTCTTC
CASRRTLREHEQFF
>once|TRBV5-1|TRBJ1-4|NA|16
TGCGCCAGCAGCTTGGCCGGACAGACAACTAATGAAAAACTGTTTTTT
CASSLAGQTTNEKLFF
>few|TRBV19|TRBJ1-2|NA|15
TGTGCCAGTAGTATATCGACAGGAGGCTGGGGTGGCTACACCTTC
CASSISTGGWGGYTF
>once|TRBV19|TRBJ1-1|NA|13
TGTGCCAGTAGTATATGGGCGAACACTGAAGCTTTCTTT
CASSIWANTEAFF
>NA|TRBV28|TRBJ1-1|NA|12
TGTGCCAGCAGCTTGGGGTACACTGAAGCTTTCTTT
CASSLGYTEAFF